The 8 T cell receptor beta chains in this list originate from one sample, sequenced in a study of cytomegalovirus exposure and HLA in healthy donors. Use of 60 Vbeta and 13 Jbeta primers characterized the PCR. The assay was immunoSEQ multiplex PCR, and TCRdb's table has in-frame clones only and misses some. The sample lists fewer than 200,000 clones; approximately 70% were seen once. Sequenced sample: PBMCs. The origin of the receptors is a middle-aged man in good health and CMV-seropositive.

This clone appeared a few times. The gene calls are TRBV10-2 and TRBJ1-2; 7 bases are a match to TRBD1. The CDR3 loop spans 14 amino acids. Germline CDR1 reads WSHSY; CDR2 reads SAAADI. V was pared by 7 bases and J by 4 bases, with 9 bases of the junction left unmatched. CDR3 residues: CASTVGGSSYGYTF. CDR3 nucleotide sequence: TGCGCCAGCACCGTAGGGGGCTCGAGCTATGGCTACACCTTC.

The chain links TRBV11-2 to TRBJ2-3, with TRBD2 identical over 8 bases. The CDR3 loop spans 17 amino acids. J gave up 1 base and V 5 bases, and 11 bases lay outside the gene matches. CDR1 and CDR2 from the germline V gene are SGHAT and FQNNGV. The CDR3 loop is CASSPLARAGGTDTQYF. CDR3 coding DNA: TGTGCCAGCAGCCCCCTTGCCCGAGCGGGGGGCACAGATACGCAGTATTTT.

The chain links TRBV18 to TRBJ1-3, with D possibly TRBD1 on 6 matching bases. Germline V gene sequence: CDR1 KGHSH, CDR2 LQKENI. The CDR3 spans 16 residues. V dropped 3 bases and J dropped 0 bases, with 12 bases sitting between them. CDR3 sequence (DNA): TGTGCCAGCTCACCTGGACAGTTGAGCTCTGGAAACACCATATATTTT. It codes for CASSPGQLSSGNTIYF.

V usage is TRBV5-1 and J usage is TRBJ1-3; 8 nucleotides align to TRBD1. CDR3 length: 15 residues. Germline assignment: CDR1 SGHRS and CDR2 YFSETQ. With 5 bases clipped from V and 0 bases from J, the junction kept 4 bases outside the gene matches. In DNA, the CDR3 is TGCGCCAGCAGTGACAGGGGATTCTCTGGAAACACCATATATTTT. Amino acids: CASSDRGFSGNTIYF.

The chain uses TRBV18 and TRBJ1-1, with 10 positions matching TRBD1. The CDR3 is 14 amino acids. The ends lost 6 bases at V and 5 bases at J; junction bases unmatched: 6. Germline V gives CDR1 KGHSH, CDR2 LQKENI. The CDR3 nucleotides are TGTGCCAGCTCCCAGGACAGGGGGAATACTGAAGCTTTCTTT. Its translation: CASSQDRGNTEAFF.

The rearrangement uses TRBV7-6 and TRBJ2-3, with a weak D call TRBD1 (5 bases). V was pared by 2 bases and J by 6 bases, with 9 bases between. The CDR3 sequence is 13 residues long. The V gene's germline CDR1 is SGHVS and CDR2 FNYEAQ. The CDR3 here is CASSLQGSDTQYF. DNA for the CDR3: TGTGCCAGCAGCTTACAGGGTTCCGATACGCAGTATTTT.

The chain has TRBV4-3 and TRBJ2-1, with TRBD2 identical over 10 bases. J lost 7 bases, V lost 3 bases, and 9 bases had no gene match. From germline, CDR1 is LGHNA and CDR2 YSLEER. The CDR3 is 16 residues long. This chain's CDR3 is CASSQKSGGAGNEQFF. The CDR3 coding sequence is TGCGCCAGCAGCCAGAAGAGCGGGGGGGCCGGTAATGAGCAGTTCTTC.

The chain combines TRBV5-1 with TRBJ1-1; 7 bases agree with TRBD1. The CDR3 length is 15 residues. Germline assignment: CDR1 SGHRS and CDR2 YFSETQ. The trim removed 1 base at V and 5 bases at J, leaving 8 bases unmatched. CDR3 bases: TGCGCCAGCAGCTTGAAAAGGGGGCTGAGGACTGAAGCTTTCTTT. Its protein product is CASSLKRGLRTEAFF.